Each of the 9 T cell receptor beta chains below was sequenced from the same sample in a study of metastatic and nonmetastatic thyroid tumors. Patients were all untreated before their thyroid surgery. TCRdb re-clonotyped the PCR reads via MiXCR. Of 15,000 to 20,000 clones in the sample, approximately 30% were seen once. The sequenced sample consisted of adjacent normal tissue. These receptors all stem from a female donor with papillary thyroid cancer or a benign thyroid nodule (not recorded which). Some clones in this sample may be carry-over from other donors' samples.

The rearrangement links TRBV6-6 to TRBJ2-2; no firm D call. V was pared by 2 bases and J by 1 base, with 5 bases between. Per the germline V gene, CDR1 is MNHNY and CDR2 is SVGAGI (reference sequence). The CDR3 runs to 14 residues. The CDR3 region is CASSYARNTGELFF. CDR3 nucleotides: TGTGCCAGCAGTTACGCCAGGAACACCGGGGAGCTGTTTTTT.

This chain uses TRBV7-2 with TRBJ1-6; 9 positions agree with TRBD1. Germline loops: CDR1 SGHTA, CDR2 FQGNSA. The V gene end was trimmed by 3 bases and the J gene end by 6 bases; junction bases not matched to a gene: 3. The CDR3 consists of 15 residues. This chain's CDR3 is CASSLGDRANSPLHF. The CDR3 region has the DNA TGTGCCAGCAGCTTGGGGGACAGGGCTAATTCACCCCTCCACTTT.

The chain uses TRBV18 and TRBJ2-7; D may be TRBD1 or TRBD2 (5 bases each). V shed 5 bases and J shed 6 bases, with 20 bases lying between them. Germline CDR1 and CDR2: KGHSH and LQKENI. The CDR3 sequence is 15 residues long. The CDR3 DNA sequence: TGTGCCAGCTCATCTGACCGGGGCCCACCTGGCGAGCAGTACTTC. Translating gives CASSSDRGPPGEQYF.

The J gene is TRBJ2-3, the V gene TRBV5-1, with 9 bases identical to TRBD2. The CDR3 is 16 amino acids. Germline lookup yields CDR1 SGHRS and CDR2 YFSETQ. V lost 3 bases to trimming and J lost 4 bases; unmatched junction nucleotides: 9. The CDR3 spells CASSSLLAGESDTQYF. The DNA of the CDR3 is TGCGCCAGCAGCTCCTTATTAGCGGGAGAGTCAGATACGCAGTATTTT.

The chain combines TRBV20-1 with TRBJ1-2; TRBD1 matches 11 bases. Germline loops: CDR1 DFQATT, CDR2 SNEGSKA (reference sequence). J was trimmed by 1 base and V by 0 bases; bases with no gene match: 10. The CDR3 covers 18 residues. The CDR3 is CSARDQDRGQDSNYGYTF. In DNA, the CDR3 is TGCAGTGCTAGAGACCAGGACAGGGGGCAGGATAGTAACTATGGCTACACCTTC.

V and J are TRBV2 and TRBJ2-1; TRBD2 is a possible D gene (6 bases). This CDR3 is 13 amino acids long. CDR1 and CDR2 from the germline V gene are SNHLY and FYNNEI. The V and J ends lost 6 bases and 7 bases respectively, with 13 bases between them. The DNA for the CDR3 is TGTGCCAGCAGGGAGGGAGCGGCAAATGAGCAGTTCTTC. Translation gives CASREGAANEQFF.

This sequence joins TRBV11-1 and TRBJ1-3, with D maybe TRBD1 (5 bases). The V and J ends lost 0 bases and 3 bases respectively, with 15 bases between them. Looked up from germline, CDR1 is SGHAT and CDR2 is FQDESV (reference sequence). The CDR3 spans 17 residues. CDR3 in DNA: TGTGCCAGCAGCTTAGCGGGGGTAGCTGCTCTTGGAAACACCATATATTTT. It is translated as CASSLAGVAALGNTIYF.

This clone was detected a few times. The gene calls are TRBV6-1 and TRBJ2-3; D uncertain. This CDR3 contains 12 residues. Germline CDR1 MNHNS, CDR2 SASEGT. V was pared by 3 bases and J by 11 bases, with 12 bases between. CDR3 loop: CASSEVLEKQYF. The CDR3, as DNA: TGTGCCAGCAGTGAGGTGCTGGAAAAGCAGTATTTT.

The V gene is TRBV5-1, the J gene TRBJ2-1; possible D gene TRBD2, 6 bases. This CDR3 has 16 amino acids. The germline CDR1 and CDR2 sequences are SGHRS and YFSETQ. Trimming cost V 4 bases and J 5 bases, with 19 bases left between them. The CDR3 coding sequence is TGCGCCAGCAGCCAGCAGGACCGGAGGGCGGACAATGAGCAGTTCTTC. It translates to CASSQQDRRADNEQFF.